This TCR beta chain was obtained from a study of shared clonotypes between healthy human individuals. Whole-study results and caveats: Sequencing depth was expected to influence donor clonotype sharing.

The CDR3 is made up of 15 amino acids. The germline CDR1 and CDR2 sequences are MNHEY and SVGAGI. The V end was cut by 2 bases, the J end by 3 bases, with 11 bases between. An assay was performed, and its level was deep. Repertoires were generated with immunoSEQ multiplex PCR, while TCRdb's copy carries only in-frame clones and drops some. Here the sample spans about 1 million clones, about four fifths being singletons. Memory CD4+ cells were the fraction left after CD45RA+ naive selection. Remarks on this clone: The antigen remains unidentified.

The TCR comes from a man between 18 and 29 years old in good health. Some clones in this sample may be carry-over from other donors' samples. Sequencing input: memory CD4+ T cells from PBMCs. As for subset: CD45RA-negative fraction. J is TRBJ1-3 and V is TRBV6-5; D is ambiguous. The CDR3 spells CASSYAGSDGNTIYF. CDR3 nucleotide sequence: TGTGCCAGCAGTTACGCGGGATCAGATGGAAACACCATATATTTT.